Listed below are T cell receptor beta chains from one sample, sequenced in a study of blood T cell repertoires in COVID-19. Repertoires were generated with immunoSEQ multiplex PCR, while TCRdb's copy carries only in-frame clones and drops some. The table includes roughly 17,000 clones, 78% detected once. The sample consisted of peripheral blood. The receptor set was obtained from a man aged 60-69 years with active or convalescent COVID-19. CDR3s include the opening cysteine and the closing phenylalanine or tryptophan. The order of the fields is J gene, D gene, V gene, CDR3 DNA, CDR3 protein. D genes are given only for firm matches.

>TRBJ1-5|TRBD1|TRBV7-8
TGTGCCAGCAGCGATCACAGGGGCCATCAGCCCCAGCATTTT
CASSDHRGHQPQHF
>TRBJ2-5|.|TRBV5-6
TGTGCCAGCAGCTCATTCATCTTTTCCGGGAAGCAAGAGACCCAGTACTTC
CASSSFIFSGKQETQYF
>TRBJ1-5|TRBD1|TRBV19
TGTGCCAGTAGTGACAGGGGGAACAATCAGCCCCAGCATTTT
CASSDRGNNQPQHF
>TRBJ2-7|.|TRBV2
TGTGCCAGCAGTCCCCGTGGGCAGGGGACCTACGAGCAGTACTTC
CASSPRGQGTYEQYF
>TRBJ1-1|.|TRBV10-3
TGTGCCATCAGTGACCCGGACAGATCGAACACTGAAGCTTTCTTT
CAISDPDRSNTEAFF
>TRBJ1-3|TRBD1|TRBV6-6
TGTGCCAGCAGCAAAGACAGGGCTGGAAACACCATATATTTT
CASSKDRAGNTIYF
>TRBJ2-2|TRBD1|TRBV5-4
TGTGCCAGCAACCATCGTGACAGGACAGGGGGTACCGGGGAGCTGTTTTTT
CASNHRDRTGGTGELFF
>TRBJ1-3|TRBD1|TRBV6-5
TGTGCCAGCAGTTACCACCAGGGGGTACGAGGAAACACCATATATTTT
CASSYHQGVRGNTIYF
>TRBJ1-5|.|TRBV6-5
TGTGCCAGCAGCCCACTGGTAAGCAATCAGCCCCAGCATTTT
CASSPLVSNQPQHF
>TRBJ1-5|TRBD1|TRBV19
TGTGCCAGTACCTTCGGACAGGCGAGCAATCAGCCCCAGCATTTT
CASTFGQASNQPQHF
>TRBJ2-3|TRBD1|TRBV9
TGTGCCAGCAGCGTAGGGGGACAGAGCACAGATACGCAGTATTTT
CASSVGGQSTDTQYF